These T cell receptor beta chains were read from a single sample in a study of shared clonotypes between healthy human individuals. TCRdb keeps only in-frame clones here, not all; method: immunoSEQ multiplex PCR. The data show 980,000 or so clones, approximately 80% seen once. Sequencing was performed on memory CD4+ T cells sorted from blood. Receptors were obtained from a young man in good health. Each CDR3 is given with its conserved first and last residue. D genes are given only for firm matches. For some rows the clone size is stated as once, few or many, or as a class when expanded; others skip it.

j_call: TRBJ2-7; cdr3_length: 15; clone_size: -; d_call: TRBD1; v_call: TRBV18; cdr3_nt: TGTGCCAGCTCACAAGACAGGGGACCTGCCTACGAGCAGTACTTC; cdr3_aa: CASSQDRGPAYEQYF
j_call: TRBJ2-4; cdr3_length: 15; clone_size: few; d_call: TRBD1; v_call: TRBV9; cdr3_nt: TGTGCCAGCAGCGTAGGTGGGACAGACAAAAACATTCAGTACTTC; cdr3_aa: CASSVGGTDKNIQYF
j_call: TRBJ1-4; cdr3_length: 14; clone_size: many; d_call: -; v_call: TRBV5-4; cdr3_nt: TGTGCCAGCAGCTTGGGCCGGATTAATGAAAAACTGTTTTTT; cdr3_aa: CASSLGRINEKLFF
j_call: TRBJ1-2; cdr3_length: 16; clone_size: -; d_call: TRBD1; v_call: TRBV7-9; cdr3_nt: TGTGCCAGCAGCTCTTATAATCTGGGACAGACGTATGGCTACACCTTC; cdr3_aa: CASSSYNLGQTYGYTF
j_call: TRBJ1-6; cdr3_length: 13; clone_size: -; d_call: -; v_call: TRBV6-6; cdr3_nt: TGTGCCAGCAGTTACGGGGCCAATTCACCCCTCCACTTT; cdr3_aa: CASSYGANSPLHF
j_call: TRBJ1-6; cdr3_length: 16; clone_size: -; d_call: TRBD1; v_call: TRBV6-6; cdr3_nt: TGTGCCAGCAGCCAAACAGGGGGCGCGGGGAATTCACCCCTCCACTTT; cdr3_aa: CASSQTGGAGNSPLHF
j_call: TRBJ1-1; cdr3_length: 11; clone_size: -; d_call: -; v_call: TRBV11-2; cdr3_nt: TGTGCCAGCAGCTCTGGTTGGCAAGCTTTCTTT; cdr3_aa: CASSSGWQAFF
j_call: TRBJ2-7; cdr3_length: 15; clone_size: -; d_call: -; v_call: TRBV5-1; cdr3_nt: TGCGCCAGCAGCTTGGCCCCAGCCTTCGTCTACGAGCAGTACTTC; cdr3_aa: CASSLAPAFVYEQYF
j_call: TRBJ2-3; cdr3_length: 18; clone_size: -; d_call: TRBD2; v_call: TRBV5-6; cdr3_nt: TGTGCCAGCAGCATCAAGACTAGCGGGAGGCAACTCACAGATACGCAGTATTTT; cdr3_aa: CASSIKTSGRQLTDTQYF
j_call: TRBJ2-7; cdr3_length: 16; clone_size: -; d_call: TRBD2; v_call: TRBV4-1; cdr3_nt: TGCGCCAGCAGCCAAGAATTCGGCGGGGGGACCTACGAGCAGTACTTC; cdr3_aa: CASSQEFGGGTYEQYF
j_call: TRBJ1-1; cdr3_length: 12; clone_size: -; d_call: -; v_call: TRBV2; cdr3_nt: TGTGCCAGCATAGAACGGGTCCCTGAAGCTTTCTTT; cdr3_aa: CASIERVPEAFF
j_call: TRBJ1-1; cdr3_length: 16; clone_size: once; d_call: -; v_call: TRBV5-4; cdr3_nt: TGTGCCAGCAGCTCGGGCCGACAGTCCTTCTTGTTGGGCGCTTTCTTT; cdr3_aa: CASSSGRQSFLLGAFF
j_call: TRBJ2-3; cdr3_length: 14; clone_size: few; d_call: -; v_call: TRBV10-2; cdr3_nt: TGCGCCAGCAGTGGGGGAGGATTCACAGATACGCAGTATTTT; cdr3_aa: CASSGGGFTDTQYF
j_call: TRBJ2-7; cdr3_length: 17; clone_size: -; d_call: -; v_call: TRBV5-6; cdr3_nt: TGTGCCAGCAGCTCCTTAAAGACGCAGGGACCGAAGGACGAGCAGTACTTC; cdr3_aa: CASSSLKTQGPKDEQYF
j_call: TRBJ2-7; cdr3_length: 15; clone_size: -; d_call: -; v_call: TRBV6-5; cdr3_nt: TGTGCCAGCAGTTACTCTGGGACATCCTCCTACGAGCAGTACTTC; cdr3_aa: CASSYSGTSSYEQYF
j_call: TRBJ2-5; cdr3_length: 16; clone_size: -; d_call: -; v_call: TRBV19; cdr3_nt: TGTGCCAGTAGTATAGGGCCAGGGGCAGCAGAAGAGACCCAGTACTTC; cdr3_aa: CASSIGPGAAEETQYF
j_call: TRBJ1-2; cdr3_length: 17; clone_size: -; d_call: TRBD1; v_call: TRBV5-6; cdr3_nt: TGTGCCAGCAGCTTATGGGACAGGGCACGATCTGGCTATGGCTACACCTTC; cdr3_aa: CASSLWDRARSGYGYTF
j_call: TRBJ1-6; cdr3_length: 14; clone_size: few; d_call: -; v_call: TRBV30; cdr3_nt: TGTGCCTGGAGACGGGGAACTGGAGGATCACCCCTCCACTTT; cdr3_aa: CAWRRGTGGSPLHF
j_call: TRBJ1-3; cdr3_length: 17; clone_size: -; d_call: -; v_call: TRBV9; cdr3_nt: TGTGCCAGCAGCTCCTCCGGAAACAGGGAGGCGGGAAACACCATATATTTT; cdr3_aa: CASSSSGNREAGNTIYF
j_call: TRBJ1-2; cdr3_length: 14; clone_size: -; d_call: -; v_call: TRBV2; cdr3_nt: TGTGCCAGCCAGACGGGGAGGGGTCACTATGGCTACACCTTC; cdr3_aa: CASQTGRGHYGYTF
j_call: TRBJ2-2; cdr3_length: 15; clone_size: -; d_call: TRBD1; v_call: TRBV2; cdr3_nt: TGTGCCAGCAGGGGTAGGACAGGGGAGTCCGGGGAGCTGTTTTTT; cdr3_aa: CASRGRTGESGELFF
j_call: TRBJ1-6; cdr3_length: 15; clone_size: few; d_call: -; v_call: TRBV5-4; cdr3_nt: TGTGCCAGCAGCGCCGGGAGACAGTTCCGCTCACCCCTCCACTTT; cdr3_aa: CASSAGRQFRSPLHF
j_call: TRBJ2-7; cdr3_length: 12; clone_size: -; d_call: -; v_call: TRBV6-6; cdr3_nt: TGTGCCAGCAGTTACTCTTCTCGCGAGCAGTACTTC; cdr3_aa: CASSYSSREQYF
j_call: TRBJ2-3; cdr3_length: 16; clone_size: -; d_call: TRBD2; v_call: TRBV6-1; cdr3_nt: TGTGCCAGCAGTGAAACAAGCGGGGGGATTTCAGATACGCAGTATTTT; cdr3_aa: CASSETSGGISDTQYF
j_call: TRBJ1-2; cdr3_length: 14; clone_size: few; d_call: TRBD1; v_call: TRBV9; cdr3_nt: TGTGCCAGCAGCTCTGACAGGGGTCAATATGGCTACACCTTC; cdr3_aa: CASSSDRGQYGYTF
j_call: TRBJ2-2; cdr3_length: 14; clone_size: -; d_call: -; v_call: TRBV5-6; cdr3_nt: TGTGCCAGCAGCTACGACAGAAACACCGGGGAGCTGTTTTTT; cdr3_aa: CASSYDRNTGELFF
j_call: TRBJ2-1; cdr3_length: 16; clone_size: -; d_call: -; v_call: TRBV5-1; cdr3_nt: TGCGCCAGCAGTCAGGCTCCATCGAGCTCCTACAATGAGCAGTTCTTC; cdr3_aa: CASSQAPSSSYNEQFF
j_call: TRBJ1-1; cdr3_length: 13; clone_size: once; d_call: TRBD1; v_call: TRBV2; cdr3_nt: TGTGCCAGCAGTGGGCAGGGGGACACTGAAGCTTTCTTT; cdr3_aa: CASSGQGDTEAFF
j_call: TRBJ2-2; cdr3_length: 15; clone_size: -; d_call: -; v_call: TRBV15; cdr3_nt: TGTGCCACCAGCAGAGTTCAGACGAACACCGGGGAGCTGTTTTTT; cdr3_aa: CATSRVQTNTGELFF
j_call: TRBJ1-1; cdr3_length: 11; clone_size: -; d_call: -; v_call: TRBV30; cdr3_nt: TGTGCCTGGACGGGGAGGACTGAAGCTTTCTTT; cdr3_aa: CAWTGRTEAFF
j_call: TRBJ1-6; cdr3_length: 17; clone_size: -; d_call: -; v_call: TRBV30; cdr3_nt: TGTGCCTGGAAGGTTTTAGGAGGAAGCTCCTATAATTCACCCCTCCACTTT; cdr3_aa: CAWKVLGGSSYNSPLHF
j_call: TRBJ2-1; cdr3_length: 17; clone_size: -; d_call: TRBD2; v_call: TRBV7-2; cdr3_nt: TGTGCCAGCAGCTTAGCGCGCCTAGCGGGGATGGACAATGAGCAGTTCTTC; cdr3_aa: CASSLARLAGMDNEQFF
j_call: TRBJ2-7; cdr3_length: 16; clone_size: -; d_call: -; v_call: TRBV4-1; cdr3_nt: TGCGCCAGCAGCCAACTAATCCCGGCAGGCTCCTACGAGCAGTACTTC; cdr3_aa: CASSQLIPAGSYEQYF
j_call: TRBJ1-1; cdr3_length: 19; clone_size: once; d_call: TRBD1; v_call: TRBV4-1; cdr3_nt: TGCGCCAGCAGCCAAGATGGGGGACAGGGGGTTGACATGAACACTGAAGCTTTCTTT; cdr3_aa: CASSQDGGQGVDMNTEAFF
j_call: TRBJ2-2; cdr3_length: 14; clone_size: -; d_call: TRBD2; v_call: TRBV30; cdr3_nt: TGTGCCTGGGGACTAGCGGGAGGCACCGGGGAGCTGTTTTTT; cdr3_aa: CAWGLAGGTGELFF
j_call: TRBJ2-1; cdr3_length: 17; clone_size: -; d_call: TRBD2; v_call: TRBV29-1; cdr3_nt: TGCAGCGTTGAGGTAGCTAGCGGGGGGACCTGGGACAATGAGCAGTTCTTC; cdr3_aa: CSVEVASGGTWDNEQFF
j_call: TRBJ2-1; cdr3_length: 15; clone_size: -; d_call: TRBD1; v_call: TRBV28; cdr3_nt: TGTGCCAGCAGTTTATACAGGGGGCGGTACAATGAGCAGTTCTTC; cdr3_aa: CASSLYRGRYNEQFF
j_call: TRBJ2-7; cdr3_length: 14; clone_size: few; d_call: TRBD2; v_call: TRBV5-1; cdr3_nt: TGTGCCAGCAGGACTAGCGGGATGATTTACGAGCAGTACTTC; cdr3_aa: CASRTSGMIYEQYF
j_call: TRBJ2-5; cdr3_length: 14; clone_size: few; d_call: TRBD1; v_call: TRBV10-3; cdr3_nt: TGTGCCATCAGCTTCGACAGGGGAGGAGAGACCCAGTACTTC; cdr3_aa: CAISFDRGGETQYF
j_call: TRBJ2-7; cdr3_length: 14; clone_size: -; d_call: -; v_call: TRBV18; cdr3_nt: TGTGCCAGCTCACAGAGCAGGGGCGGATACGAGCAGTACTTC; cdr3_aa: CASSQSRGGYEQYF
j_call: TRBJ2-3; cdr3_length: 13; clone_size: -; d_call: -; v_call: TRBV28; cdr3_nt: TGTGCCAGCAGTTTACGGAATTCAGATACGCAGTATTTT; cdr3_aa: CASSLRNSDTQYF
j_call: TRBJ1-2; cdr3_length: 13; clone_size: few; d_call: -; v_call: TRBV28; cdr3_nt: TGTGCCAGCAGCCCCCTATCGTCCTATGGCTACACCTTC; cdr3_aa: CASSPLSSYGYTF
j_call: TRBJ1-2; cdr3_length: 14; clone_size: -; d_call: TRBD1; v_call: TRBV7-2; cdr3_nt: TGTGCCAGCAGCTCCATGGGACAGCACGGGGGCTACACCTTC; cdr3_aa: CASSSMGQHGGYTF
j_call: TRBJ1-4; cdr3_length: 14; clone_size: -; d_call: TRBD1; v_call: TRBV6-1; cdr3_nt: TGTGCCAGCAGTACCCGACAGGGAAATGAAAAACTGTTTTTT; cdr3_aa: CASSTRQGNEKLFF
j_call: TRBJ1-2; cdr3_length: 15; clone_size: -; d_call: -; v_call: TRBV12-1; cdr3_nt: TGTGCCAGCAGCTTTTACCGGGGCCGGAACTATGGCTACACCTTC; cdr3_aa: CASSFYRGRNYGYTF
j_call: TRBJ2-7; cdr3_length: 15; clone_size: -; d_call: -; v_call: TRBV11-3; cdr3_nt: TGTGCCAGCAGCTTAACCCACCGACCCCCCTACGAGCAGTACTTC; cdr3_aa: CASSLTHRPPYEQYF
j_call: TRBJ2-3; cdr3_length: 14; clone_size: few; d_call: TRBD1; v_call: TRBV5-1; cdr3_nt: TGCGCCAGCAATTCGGACAGGGGCAGGGGTACGCAGTATTTT; cdr3_aa: CASNSDRGRGTQYF
j_call: TRBJ2-1; cdr3_length: 16; clone_size: -; d_call: TRBD1; v_call: TRBV2; cdr3_nt: TGTGCCAGCAGTGAAGGCGGGACAGGCTCGTTCAATGAGCAGTTCTTC; cdr3_aa: CASSEGGTGSFNEQFF
j_call: TRBJ2-7; cdr3_length: 11; clone_size: once; d_call: -; v_call: TRBV20-1; cdr3_nt: TGCAGTGCTACCCATTCCTACGAGCAGTACTTC; cdr3_aa: CSATHSYEQYF
j_call: TRBJ2-2; cdr3_length: 16; clone_size: -; d_call: -; v_call: TRBV5-4; cdr3_nt: TGTGCCAGCAGCTTGGTGGGGGACACTCGGTCCGGGGAGCTGTTTTTT; cdr3_aa: CASSLVGDTRSGELFF
j_call: TRBJ2-7; cdr3_length: 14; clone_size: -; d_call: -; v_call: TRBV5-4; cdr3_nt: TGTGCCAGCAGCTTATCACCCGCAGACGATTCGCAGTACTTC; cdr3_aa: CASSLSPADDSQYF
j_call: TRBJ2-7; cdr3_length: 13; clone_size: -; d_call: TRBD1; v_call: TRBV18; cdr3_nt: TGTGCCAGCTCAAGGGACAGGGTTGGCGAGCAGTACTTC; cdr3_aa: CASSRDRVGEQYF
j_call: TRBJ2-7; cdr3_length: 15; clone_size: once; d_call: -; v_call: TRBV7-2; cdr3_nt: TGTGCCAGCAGCTCCCAGGGGACTGGATTTTACGAGCAGTACTTC; cdr3_aa: CASSSQGTGFYEQYF
j_call: TRBJ2-2; cdr3_length: 14; clone_size: -; d_call: TRBD1; v_call: TRBV28; cdr3_nt: TGTGCCAGCAGGCTACAGGGGGCTGCCGGGGAGCTGTTTTTT; cdr3_aa: CASRLQGAAGELFF
j_call: TRBJ2-5; cdr3_length: 15; clone_size: -; d_call: -; v_call: TRBV11-3; cdr3_nt: TGTGCCAGCAGCTCCTGGGGAGACCTACAAGAGACCCAGTACTTC; cdr3_aa: CASSSWGDLQETQYF